Listed here are 26 T cell receptor beta chains from one sample, sequenced in a study of cytotoxic CD8 clonotypes in ibrutinib-treated CLL. TCRdb keeps only in-frame clones here, not all; method: immunoSEQ multiplex PCR. This table has roughly 300,000 clones, less than 85% appearing once. Source: PBMCs, taken at disease progression, from a patient treated with ibrutinib. The receptors here all came from a human donor with chronic lymphocytic leukemia.

This chain links TRBV27 with TRBJ1-2, with 8 bases aligning to TRBD1. CDR3 size: 19 residues. Trimming cost V 1 base and J 4 bases; bases outside gene matches: 17. Germline CDR1 and CDR2: MNHEY and SMNVEV (reference sequence). The CDR3 loop is CASSLYTPGGRANRYGYTF. The CDR3 region has the DNA TGTGCCAGCAGTTTATACACCCCAGGGGGCCGGGCGAATCGCTATGGCTACACCTTC.

The gene calls are TRBV6-8 and TRBJ2-7, with D possibly being TRBD1 or TRBD2 (7 bases each). The CDR3 has 18 residues. Germline V lookup: CDR1 MNHGY, CDR2 SAAAGT. V was clipped by 2 bases and J by 1 base, with 21 bases between them. The CDR3 DNA follows: TGTGCCAGCAGTTACGGGAGGGGGCGGTCAGGAAGTTCCTACGAGCAGTACTTC. It specifies CASSYGRGRSGSSYEQYF.

Points on this clone: Distinct nucleotide sequences in the sample also encode this CDR3. The chain carries TRBV18 and TRBJ2-7; 8 bases are shared with TRBD1. After removal of 3 bases from V and 3 bases from J, the junction contained 4 bases not matched to a gene. The V gene's germline CDR1 is KGHSH and CDR2 LQKENI. This CDR3 region has 14 residues. The CDR3 here is CASSPLDRGYEQYF. The DNA for the CDR3 is TGTGCCAGCTCACCCCTCGACAGGGGCTACGAGCAGTACTTC. Full variable domain (remainder filled in from reference TRBV18 and TRBJ2-7): NAGVMQNPRHLVRRRGQEARLRCSPMKGHSHVYWYRQLPEEGLKFMVYLQKENIIDESGMPKERFSAEFPKEGPSILRIQQVVRGDSAAYFCASSPLDRGYEQYFGPGTRLTVT.

V usage is TRBV19 and J usage is TRBJ1-1; the D is unclear. This CDR3 region has 13 residues. Germline V lookup: CDR1 LNHDA, CDR2 SQIVND (reference sequence). V dropped 8 bases and J dropped 5 bases, with 15 bases sitting between them. CDR3 nucleotides: TGTGCCAGTGGGAGAGGACGGGGTACTGAAGCTTTCTTT. Protein product: CASGRGRGTEAFF.

The V and J genes are TRBV15 and TRBJ2-3; tentatively, D is TRBD1 (6 bases). The CDR3 totals 13 residues. The V end was cut by 3 bases, the J end by 6 bases, with 10 bases between. Germline V lookup: CDR1 LNHNV, CDR2 YYDKDF (reference sequence). This CDR3 is CATSSRGWDTQYF. DNA for the CDR3: TGTGCCACCAGCAGCAGGGGCTGGGATACGCAGTATTTT.

The chain recombines TRBV6-4 with TRBJ2-6; the D is unclear. The CDR3 extends over 18 amino acids. The germline V and J ends were trimmed by 0 bases and 0 bases, with 12 bases remaining between them. In germline, CDR1 is MRHNA, CDR2 SNTAGT. The CDR3 is CASSDSGGSSSGANVLTF. The CDR3 region has the DNA TGTGCCAGCAGTGACTCAGGCGGATCTAGCTCTGGGGCCAACGTCCTGACTTTC.

This clone has just a few counts. The chain carries TRBV28 and TRBJ2-1, with 12 bases lining up with TRBD2. Germline CDR1 and CDR2: MDHEN and SYDVKM. The CDR3 is made up of 15 amino acids. Trimming took 6 bases from V and 5 from J; bases not matched to a gene: 5. The CDR3 sequence: CASSALAGGHNEQFF. The CDR3, as DNA: TGTGCCAGCAGCGCACTAGCGGGAGGCCACAATGAGCAGTTCTTC.

V is TRBV19 and J is TRBJ2-7; D is ambiguous. The CDR3 totals 11 residues. Germline lookup yields CDR1 LNHDA and CDR2 SQIVND (reference sequence). Trimming stripped 8 bases from V and 4 bases from J, with 9 bases between. In DNA, the CDR3 is TGTGCCAGTGGAGATGGGTACGAGCAGTACTTC. It yields the protein CASGDGYEQYF.

The table lists this clone with a few counts. The chain has TRBV28 and TRBJ1-6; tentative D call: TRBD1 (6 bases). The CDR3 spans 13 residues. V lost 7 bases and J 10 bases, leaving 14 bases between the germline ends. Germline CDR1 MDHEN, CDR2 SYDVKM. CDR3 DNA sequence: TGTGCCAGCAACCGGGGGGCAAGGTCACCCCTCCACTTT. Translation gives CASNRGARSPLHF.

The CDR3 is CSVGWTRGGGTQYF. In DNA form, the CDR3 reads TGCAGCGTTGGATGGACTAGGGGTGGCGGTACGCAGTATTTT. The genes are TRBV29-1 and TRBJ2-3; TRBD2 matches at 7 bases. This CDR3 is built from 14 residues. The germline V gene has CDR1 SQVTM and CDR2 ANQGSEA. The V and J ends lost 4 bases and 8 bases, in that order; junction bases with no gene match: 12.

The chain combines TRBV5-1 with TRBJ1-5; no firm D call. This CDR3 is 13 amino acids long. Germline V CDR1 and CDR2: SGHRS, YFSETQ. V lost 4 bases and J 5 bases, leaving 10 bases between the germline ends. CDR3 in amino acids: CASSRSPDQPQHF. CDR3 coding DNA: TGCGCCAGCAGCAGGAGCCCTGATCAGCCCCAGCATTTT. Using reference TRBV5-1 and TRBJ1-5 for the parts outside the CDR3, the full variable domain is KAGVTQTPRYLIKTRGQQVTLSCSPISGHRSVSWYQQTPGQGLQFLFEYFSETQRNKGNFPGRFSGRQFSNSRSEMNVSTLELGDSALYLCASSRSPDQPQHFGDGTRLSIL.

The chain links TRBV6-4 to TRBJ1-2; D might be TRBD1 (6 bases). From germline, CDR1 is MRHNA and CDR2 SNTAGT. V gave up 1 base and J gave up 8 bases, with 11 bases separating them. The CDR3 sequence is 13 residues long. The CDR3 spells CASSDYGGWGYTF. The CDR3 region has the DNA TGTGCCAGCAGTGACTACGGGGGCTGGGGCTACACCTTC.

This clone was recorded a few times. The V gene is TRBV6-1, the J gene TRBJ2-2, with 8 bases aligning to TRBD2. V was pared by 8 bases and J by 4 bases, with 6 bases of the junction left unmatched. In germline, CDR1 is MNHNS, CDR2 SASEGT. There are 14 residues in the CDR3. The CDR3 nucleotides read TGTGCCAGCCCCGGGGGGGGTACCACCGGGGAGCTGTTTTTT. Translation gives CASPGGGTTGELFF.

Written as DNA, the CDR3 is TGTGCCAGCAGTGGGAGAACAGGGTTCTCTGGAAACACCATATATTTT. It yields the protein CASSGRTGFSGNTIYF. This chain joins TRBV25-1 and TRBJ1-3, with D possibly being TRBD1 (6 bases). V lost 4 bases to trimming and J lost 0 bases, with 13 bases between them. Per germline, CDR1 MGHDK and CDR2 SYGVNS. The CDR3 totals 16 residues.

V gene TRBV14 combines with J gene TRBJ1-2, with D perhaps matching TRBD1 (6 bases). The CDR3 contains 14 residues. The germline V gene encodes CDR1 SGHDN and CDR2 FVKESK. V was pared by 0 bases and J by 3 bases, with 8 bases between. The CDR3 DNA reads TGTGCCAGCAGCCAAGAGCAGGGGTACTATGGCTACACCTTC. Protein product: CASSQEQGYYGYTF.

The sample holds many counts of this clone. The V gene is TRBV9, the J gene TRBJ2-1; the match to TRBD1 covers 10 bases. The CDR3 covers 14 residues. V shed 3 bases, J shed 5 bases, and the junction held 2 bases outside the gene matches. Germline V gene lookup returns CDR1 SGDLS and CDR2 YYNGEE. The CDR3 region is CASSDGTGDNEQFF. The CDR3 region has the DNA TGTGCCAGCAGCGACGGGACAGGGGACAATGAGCAGTTCTTC. Complete variable domain (other parts from reference TRBV9 and TRBJ2-1): DSGVTQTPKHLITATGQRVTLRCSPRSGDLSVYWYQQSLDQGLQFLIQYYNGEERAKGNILERFSAQQFPDLHSELNLSSLELGDSALYFCASSDGTGDNEQFFGPGTRLTVL.

This clone was counted between two and nine times. The genes are TRBV27 and TRBJ2-7; possibly TRBD1 for D (5 bases). The CDR3 is 13 residues long. The V end was cut by 6 bases, the J end by 0 bases, with 9 bases between. CDR1 and CDR2 from the germline V gene are MNHEY and SMNVEV (reference sequence). The CDR3 bases are TGTGCCAGCAGGCTCCAGGGCTCCTACGAGCAGTACTTC. Amino acid sequence: CASRLQGSYEQYF.

This clone was observed once. This chain uses TRBV4-2 with TRBJ2-2; possible D gene TRBD2, 7 bases. CDR1 LGHNA and CDR2 YNFKEQ come from the germline V gene. This CDR3 is 16 amino acids long. V shed 3 bases and J shed 4 bases, with 15 bases lying between them. The CDR3 coding sequence is TGTGCCAGCAGCCACACGGGGGGCCGGGGCACCGGGGAGCTGTTTTTT. This codes for CASSHTGGRGTGELFF.

DNA of the CDR3: TGTGCCAGCAGCTTAACACAGGGCACCGGGGAGCTGTTTTTT. Translation gives CASSLTQGTGELFF. The chain carries TRBV7-3 and TRBJ2-2, with D perhaps TRBD1 (6 bases). Germline CDR1 SGHTA, CDR2 FQGTGA. This CDR3 spans 14 amino acids. The V gene lost 0 bases and the J gene lost 4 bases, with 6 bases spanning the gap. Looking up the rest from reference TRBV7-3 and TRBJ2-2 gives the full variable domain: GAGVSQTPSNKVTEKGKYVELRCDPISGHTALYWYRQSLGQGPEFLIYFQGTGAADDSGLPNDRFFAVRPEGSVSTLKIQRTERGDSAVYLCASSLTQGTGELFFGEGSRLTVL.

The J gene is TRBJ1-2, the V gene TRBV7-2; the D is unclear. CDR1 is SGHTA, CDR2 FQGNSA, per germline. CDR3 length: 13 amino acids. The V end was cut by 0 bases, the J end by 4 bases, with 6 bases between. CDR3 DNA: TGTGCCAGCAGCTTAGCGCAGGTCTATGGCTACACCTTC. Its protein product is CASSLAQVYGYTF.

This rearrangement joins TRBV21-1 to TRBJ2-1; TRBD2 is the table's D call and was not checked against the DNA. TRBV21-1 is tagged as a pseudogene. The CDR3 sequence is 16 residues long. CDR3 nucleotide sequence: TGTGCCAGCAGCAAAATAAGAGGGAGAGCCTACAATGAGCAGTTCTTC. Amino acids: CASSKIRGRAYNEQFF.

The rearrangement uses TRBV29-1 and TRBJ2-7; D could derive from TRBD1 or TRBD2 (5 bases each). The ends were cut back, 7 bases at V and 1 base at J, with 17 bases in the middle. Germline V gene sequence: CDR1 SQVTM, CDR2 ANQGSEA. The CDR3 is 14 amino acids. The CDR3 DNA is TGCAGCGCCATGACGGGGCGCAATTCCTACGAGCAGTACTTC. Amino acid sequence: CSAMTGRNSYEQYF.

The chain is built from TRBV12-5 and TRBJ2-4, with TRBD2 identical over 9 bases. The ends lost 1 base at V and 8 bases at J; junction bases unmatched: 6. This CDR3 has 15 amino acids. The germline V gene encodes CDR1 LGHNT and CDR2 FRNRAP. The CDR3 protein is CASGLDGLARHIQYF. The CDR3 bases are TGTGCTAGTGGTTTGGATGGACTAGCGAGGCACATTCAGTACTTC.

V usage is TRBV5-1 and J usage is TRBJ2-1, with 11 bases matching TRBD2. The CDR3 runs 18 residues. Germline values: CDR1 SGHRS, CDR2 YFSETQ. The trim removed 4 bases at V and 0 bases at J, leaving 9 bases unmatched. The chain's CDR3 is CASSIPTSGGSSYNEQFF. CDR3 sequence (DNA): TGCGCCAGCAGCATTCCAACTAGCGGGGGAAGCTCCTACAATGAGCAGTTCTTC.

The genes are TRBV11-2 and TRBJ2-1; 11 bases align to TRBD1. In germline, CDR1 is SGHAT, CDR2 FQNNGV. Losses at the gene ends were 4 bases for V and 7 bases for J; bases not matched to a gene: 6. This CDR3 has 15 amino acids. The CDR3 here is CASSSDRGLMNEQFF. CDR3 DNA: TGTGCCAGCAGCTCGGACAGGGGGCTTATGAATGAGCAGTTCTTC.

V and J are TRBV5-1 and TRBJ2-7, with 7 bases lining up with TRBD2. Trimming removed 0 bases from V and 5 bases from J; junction bases left unmatched: 5. The CDR3 consists of 14 residues. Germline CDR1 reads SGHRS; CDR2 reads YFSETQ. CDR3 protein: CASSLASGVDEQYF. The CDR3 bases are TGCGCCAGCAGCTTGGCCAGCGGGGTCGACGAGCAGTACTTC.